The sequence of this T cell receptor (beta chain) was determined in a study of blood T cell repertoires in COVID-19. Across the study: The United States, Italy and Spain were the sources of the acute and convalescent COVID-19 samples.

Original processing methods: Cell counts per sample came from amplifying reference gene primers. Sequenced by immunoSEQ multiplex PCR; TCRdb stores in-frame clones only, minus some. That table gives V, J and clone size, and the DNA gave D and trimming. The data contain some 490,000 clones, approximately 91% of them seen just once; the ten biggest clones take up 7% to 10%. Living in 24 US areas, the participants were between 18 and 89 years of age. Participants' reported clinical history set cohort assignment. This clone was detected once. The V end was cut by 1 base, the J end by 0 bases, with 16 bases between. Germline V gives CDR1 MNHNS, CDR2 SASEGT. The CDR3 is 18 residues long.

The V gene is TRBV6-1, the J gene TRBJ1-5, with D tentatively TRBD1 (6 bases). Sequences were obtained from PBMCs or T cells enriched from blood (not recorded which). The TCR originated in a woman aged 60-70 years who had recovered from COVID-19. The CDR3 region is CASSEERRQVYSNQPQHF. Here the CDR3 DNA reads TGTGCCAGCAGTGAAGAACGGAGACAGGTATATAGCAATCAGCCCCAGCATTTT.